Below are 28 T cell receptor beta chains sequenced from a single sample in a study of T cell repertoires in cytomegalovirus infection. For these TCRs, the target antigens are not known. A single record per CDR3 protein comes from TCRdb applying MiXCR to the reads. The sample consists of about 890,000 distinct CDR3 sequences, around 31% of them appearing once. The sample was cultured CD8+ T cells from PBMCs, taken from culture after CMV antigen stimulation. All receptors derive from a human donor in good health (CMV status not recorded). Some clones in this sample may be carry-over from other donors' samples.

CDR3 in amino acids: CATWGDFNSPLHF. In DNA form, the CDR3 reads TGTGCCACCTGGGGAGATTTTAATTCACCCCTCCACTTT. The V and J genes are TRBV27 and TRBJ1-6; D is undetermined. From germline, CDR1 is MNHEY and CDR2 SMNVEV (reference sequence). Trimming removed 10 bases at V and 6 bases at J, with 13 bases between. This CDR3 spans 13 amino acids.

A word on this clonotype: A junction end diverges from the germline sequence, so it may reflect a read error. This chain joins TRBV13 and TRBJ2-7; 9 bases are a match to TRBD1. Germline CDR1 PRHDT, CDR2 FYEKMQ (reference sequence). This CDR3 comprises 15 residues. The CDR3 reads CACSPGQGYSYEQYF. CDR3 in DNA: TGTGCCTGCAGCCCCGGACAGGGGTACTCCTACGAGCAGTACTTC.

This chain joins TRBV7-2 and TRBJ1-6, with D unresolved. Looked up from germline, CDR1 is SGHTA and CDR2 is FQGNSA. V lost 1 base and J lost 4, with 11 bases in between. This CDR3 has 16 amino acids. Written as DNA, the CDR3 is TGTGCCAGCAGCTTAGTTTTACCTATTTATAATTCACCCCTCCACTTT. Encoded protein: CASSLVLPIYNSPLHF.

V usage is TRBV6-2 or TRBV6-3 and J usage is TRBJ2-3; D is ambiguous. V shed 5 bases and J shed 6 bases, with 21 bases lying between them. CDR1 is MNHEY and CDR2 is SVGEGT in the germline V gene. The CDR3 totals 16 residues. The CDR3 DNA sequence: TGTGCCAGCAGTAGCCGATCGGCACTACTCGTGGATACGCAGTATTTT. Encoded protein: CASSSRSALLVDTQYF.

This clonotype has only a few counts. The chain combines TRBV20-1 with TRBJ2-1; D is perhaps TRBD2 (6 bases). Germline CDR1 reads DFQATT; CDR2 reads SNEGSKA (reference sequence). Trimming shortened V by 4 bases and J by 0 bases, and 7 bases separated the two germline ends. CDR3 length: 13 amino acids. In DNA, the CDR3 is TGCAGTGCTAACGGGGGCTCCTACAATGAGCAGTTCTTC. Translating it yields CSANGGSYNEQFF.

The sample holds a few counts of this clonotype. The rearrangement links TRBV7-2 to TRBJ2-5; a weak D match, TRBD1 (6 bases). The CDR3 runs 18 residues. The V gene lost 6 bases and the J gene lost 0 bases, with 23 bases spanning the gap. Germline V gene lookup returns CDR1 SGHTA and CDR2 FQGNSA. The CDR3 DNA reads TGTGCCAGCAGTTTCCCTTACCCGGGACACCTGTACCAAGAGACCCAGTACTTC. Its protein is CASSFPYPGHLYQETQYF.

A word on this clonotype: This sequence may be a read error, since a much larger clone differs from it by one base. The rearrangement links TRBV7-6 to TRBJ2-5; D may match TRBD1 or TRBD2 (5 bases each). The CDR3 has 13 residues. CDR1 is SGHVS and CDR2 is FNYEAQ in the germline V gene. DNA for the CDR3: TGTGCCAACAGCTTTTACTGGGGGGAGACCCAGTACTTC. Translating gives CANSFYWGETQYF.

CDR3 nucleotides: TGTGCCAGCAGTTTAGGGCAGGACGCCGGGGAGCTGTTTTTT. Its protein product is CASSLGQDAGELFF. V usage is TRBV12-3 or TRBV12-4 and J usage is TRBJ2-2; D is uncertain. Trimming removed 1 base at V and 6 bases at J, with 9 bases between. The CDR3 spans 14 residues.

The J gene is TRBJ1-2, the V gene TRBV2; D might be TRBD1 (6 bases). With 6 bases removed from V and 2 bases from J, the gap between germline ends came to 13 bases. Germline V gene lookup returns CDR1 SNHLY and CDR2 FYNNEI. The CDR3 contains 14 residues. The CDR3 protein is CASRRTAENYGYTF. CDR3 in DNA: TGTGCCAGCAGGCGGACAGCGGAAAACTATGGCTACACCTTC.

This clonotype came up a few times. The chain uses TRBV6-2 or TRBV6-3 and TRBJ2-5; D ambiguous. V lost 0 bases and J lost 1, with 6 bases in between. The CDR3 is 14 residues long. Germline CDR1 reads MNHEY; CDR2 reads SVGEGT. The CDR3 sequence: CASSYSVTQETQYF. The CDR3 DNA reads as TGTGCCAGCAGTTACTCGGTCACCCAAGAGACCCAGTACTTC.

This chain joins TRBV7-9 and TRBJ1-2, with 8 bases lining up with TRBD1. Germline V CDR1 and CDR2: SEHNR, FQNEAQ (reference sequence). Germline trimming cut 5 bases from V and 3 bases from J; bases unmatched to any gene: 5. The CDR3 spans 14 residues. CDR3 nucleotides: TGTGCCAGCAGCGGACAGGGCGAGGACTATGGCTACACCTTC. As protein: CASSGQGEDYGYTF.

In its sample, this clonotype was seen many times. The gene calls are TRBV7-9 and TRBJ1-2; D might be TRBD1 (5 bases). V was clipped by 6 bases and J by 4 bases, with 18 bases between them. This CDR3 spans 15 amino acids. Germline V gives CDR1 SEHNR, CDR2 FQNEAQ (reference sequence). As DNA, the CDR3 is TGTGCCAGCAGTCTGGAAGGGGCCCTAACCTATGGCTACACCTTC. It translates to CASSLEGALTYGYTF.

The CDR3 region has the DNA TGTGCCAGCAGTTTTTCACCGGGACAGCTCGTAGATACGCAGTATTTT. This translates into CASSFSPGQLVDTQYF. The chain links TRBV28 to TRBJ2-3; 7 bases match TRBD1. The J segment lost 5 bases and the V segment lost 3 bases, leaving 11 bases of the junction unmatched. Germline CDR1 and CDR2: MDHEN and SYDVKM. The CDR3 runs to 16 residues.

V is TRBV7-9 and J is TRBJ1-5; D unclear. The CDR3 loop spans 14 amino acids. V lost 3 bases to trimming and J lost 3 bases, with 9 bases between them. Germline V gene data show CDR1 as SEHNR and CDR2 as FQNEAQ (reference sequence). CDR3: CASSFSGDNQPQHF. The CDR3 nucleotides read TGTGCCAGCAGCTTTTCGGGAGACAATCAGCCCCAGCATTTT.

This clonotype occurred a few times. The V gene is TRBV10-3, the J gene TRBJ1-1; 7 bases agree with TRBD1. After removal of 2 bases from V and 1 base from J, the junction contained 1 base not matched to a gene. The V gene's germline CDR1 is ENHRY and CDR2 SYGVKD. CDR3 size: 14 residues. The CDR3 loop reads CAISEDRENTEAFF. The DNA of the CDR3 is TGTGCCATCAGTGAGGACAGGGAGAACACTGAAGCTTTCTTT.

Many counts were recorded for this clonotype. The CDR3 region is CASSRRMGNTIYF. The DNA for the CDR3 is TGTGCCAGCAGCCGACGGATGGGAAACACCATATATTTT. V is TRBV7-2 and J is TRBJ1-3, with D unresolved. There are 13 residues in the CDR3. V dropped 5 bases and J dropped 4 bases, with 9 bases sitting between them. Per the germline V gene, CDR1 is SGHTA and CDR2 is FQGNSA.

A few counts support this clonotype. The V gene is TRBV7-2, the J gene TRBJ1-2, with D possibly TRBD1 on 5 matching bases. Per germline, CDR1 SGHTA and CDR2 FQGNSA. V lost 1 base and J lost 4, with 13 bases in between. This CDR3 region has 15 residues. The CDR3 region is CASSLGRAQGYGYTF. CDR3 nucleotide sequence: TGTGCCAGCAGCTTAGGAAGGGCCCAGGGCTATGGCTACACCTTC.

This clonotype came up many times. CDR3 loop: CASSLRGHNYGYTF. The CDR3 DNA sequence: TGTGCCAGCAGCCTCAGGGGTCATAACTATGGCTACACCTTC. The V gene is TRBV7-9, the J gene TRBJ1-2, with D possibly TRBD1 on 6 matching bases. V was trimmed by 5 bases and J by 1 base, leaving 11 bases between them. The germline V gene has CDR1 SEHNR and CDR2 FQNEAQ (reference sequence). This CDR3 comprises 14 residues.

The DNA for the CDR3 is TGTGCCAGCAGTTTACCCAGGGACGGGGATCAGCCCCAGCATTTT. This encodes CASSLPRDGDQPQHF. The chain combines TRBV12-3 or TRBV12-4 with TRBJ1-5; D may be TRBD1 (5 bases). This CDR3 has 15 residues. The V end lost 2 bases, the J end lost 5 bases, and 13 bases lay between the germline ends.

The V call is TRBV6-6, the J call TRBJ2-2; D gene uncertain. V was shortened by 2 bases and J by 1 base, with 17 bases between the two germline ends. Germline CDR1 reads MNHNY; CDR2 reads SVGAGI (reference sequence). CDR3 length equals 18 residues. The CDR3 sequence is CASSYIRSRGMNTGELFF. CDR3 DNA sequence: TGTGCCAGCAGTTACATAAGATCCCGCGGAATGAACACCGGGGAGCTGTTTTTT.

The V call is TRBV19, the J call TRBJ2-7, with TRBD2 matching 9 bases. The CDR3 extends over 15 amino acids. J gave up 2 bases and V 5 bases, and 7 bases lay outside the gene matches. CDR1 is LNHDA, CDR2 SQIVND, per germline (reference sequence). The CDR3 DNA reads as TGTGCCAGTAGTGAAACTAGCGGGTCGACCTACGAGCAGTACGTC. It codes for CASSETSGSTYEQYV.

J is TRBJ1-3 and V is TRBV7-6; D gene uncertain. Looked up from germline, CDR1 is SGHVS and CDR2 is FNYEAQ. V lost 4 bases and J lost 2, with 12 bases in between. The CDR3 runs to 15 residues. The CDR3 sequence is CASSSPLTPGNTIYF. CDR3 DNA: TGTGCCAGCAGCTCTCCCTTGACACCTGGAAACACCATATATTTT.

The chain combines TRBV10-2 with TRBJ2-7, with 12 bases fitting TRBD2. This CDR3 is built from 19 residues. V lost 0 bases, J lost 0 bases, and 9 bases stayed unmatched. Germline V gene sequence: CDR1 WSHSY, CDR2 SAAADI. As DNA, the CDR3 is TGCGCCAGCAGTGAGTCGTGGACTAGCGGGGTCCGCAGCTCCTACGAGCAGTACTTC. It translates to CASSESWTSGVRSSYEQYF.

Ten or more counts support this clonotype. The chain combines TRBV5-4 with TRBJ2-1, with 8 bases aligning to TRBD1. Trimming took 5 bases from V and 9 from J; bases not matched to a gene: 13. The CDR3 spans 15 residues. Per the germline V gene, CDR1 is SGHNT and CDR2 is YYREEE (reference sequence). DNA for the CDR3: TGTGCCAGCAGACCAGCAGGGGGCCCCGTGGGTGAGCAGTTCTTC. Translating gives CASRPAGGPVGEQFF.

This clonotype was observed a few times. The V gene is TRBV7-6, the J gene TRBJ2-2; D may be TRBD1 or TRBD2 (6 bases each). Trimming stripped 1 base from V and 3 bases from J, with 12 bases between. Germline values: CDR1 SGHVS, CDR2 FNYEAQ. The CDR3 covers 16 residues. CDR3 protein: CASSLVTGADTGELFF. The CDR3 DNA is TGTGCCAGCAGCTTAGTCACGGGGGCGGACACCGGGGAGCTGTTTTTT.

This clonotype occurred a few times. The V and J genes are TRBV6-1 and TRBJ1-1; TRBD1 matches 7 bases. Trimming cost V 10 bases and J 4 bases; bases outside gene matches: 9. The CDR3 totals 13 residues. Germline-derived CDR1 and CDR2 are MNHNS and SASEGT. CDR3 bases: TGTGCCACTATGACAGGGTGGGTCACTGAAGCTTTCTTT. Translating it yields CATMTGWVTEAFF.

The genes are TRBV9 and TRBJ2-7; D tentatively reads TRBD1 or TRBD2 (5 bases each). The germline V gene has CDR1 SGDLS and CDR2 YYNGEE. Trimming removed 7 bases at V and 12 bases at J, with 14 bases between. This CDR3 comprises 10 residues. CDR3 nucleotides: TGTGCCAGCGGGACCGGGTCGCGGTACTTC. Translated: CASGTGSRYF. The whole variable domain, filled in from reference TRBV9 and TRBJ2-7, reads DSGVTQTPKHLITATGQRVTLRCSPRSGDLSVYWYQQSLDQGLQFLIQYYNGEERAKGNILERFSAQQFPDLHSELNLSSLELGDSALYFCASGTGSRYFGPGTRLTVT.

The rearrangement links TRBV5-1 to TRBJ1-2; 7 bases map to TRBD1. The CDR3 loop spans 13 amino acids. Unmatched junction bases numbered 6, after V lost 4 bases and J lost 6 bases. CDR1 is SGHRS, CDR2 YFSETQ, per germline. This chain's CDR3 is CASSDDTGDGYTF. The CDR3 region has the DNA TGCGCCAGCAGCGATGATACAGGGGATGGCTACACCTTC.